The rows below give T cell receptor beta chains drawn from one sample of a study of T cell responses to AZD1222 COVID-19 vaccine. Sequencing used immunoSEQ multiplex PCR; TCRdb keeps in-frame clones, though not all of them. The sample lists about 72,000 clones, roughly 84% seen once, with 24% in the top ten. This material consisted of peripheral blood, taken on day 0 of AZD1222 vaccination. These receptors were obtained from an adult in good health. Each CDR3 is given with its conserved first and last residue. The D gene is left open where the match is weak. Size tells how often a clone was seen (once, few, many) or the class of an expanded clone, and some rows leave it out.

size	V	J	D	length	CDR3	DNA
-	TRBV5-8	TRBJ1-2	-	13	CASSLVANPGYTF	TGTGCCAGCAGCTTGGTGGCGAACCCTGGCTACACCTTC
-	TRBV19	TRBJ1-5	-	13	CASSPESRQPQHF	TGTGCCAGTAGCCCTGAAAGCCGCCAGCCCCAGCATTTT
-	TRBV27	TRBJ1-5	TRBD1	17	CASGRLPVGTGNQPQHF	TGTGCCAGCGGGCGCCTACCTGTGGGGACAGGGAATCAGCCCCAGCATTTT
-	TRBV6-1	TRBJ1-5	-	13	CASSEQVNQPQHF	TGTGCCAGCAGTGAACAGGTAAATCAGCCCCAGCATTTT
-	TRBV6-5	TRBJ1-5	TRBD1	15	CASKIQGASNQPQHF	TGTGCCAGCAAGATACAGGGGGCCAGCAATCAGCCCCAGCATTTT
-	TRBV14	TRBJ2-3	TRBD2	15	CASSRNSGGEDTQYF	TGTGCCAGCAGCCGAAATAGCGGGGGGGAGGATACGCAGTATTTT
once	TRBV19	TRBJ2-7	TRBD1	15	CASSGTGQVFIEQYF	TGTGCCAGTAGTGGTACGGGACAGGTATTCATAGAGCAGTACTTC
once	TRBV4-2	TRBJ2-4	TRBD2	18	CASSQDWASGGAGDIQYF	TGTGCCAGCAGCCAAGATTGGGCTAGCGGGGGGGCAGGGGATATTCAGTACTTC
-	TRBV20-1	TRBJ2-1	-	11	CSGSAYNEQFF	TGCAGTGGGTCGGCCTACAATGAGCAGTTCTTC
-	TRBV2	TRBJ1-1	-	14	CASRFTGMNTEAFF	TGTGCCAGCAGATTCACAGGGATGAACACTGAAGCTTTCTTT
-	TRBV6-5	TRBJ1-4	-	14	CASSMSLREEKLFF	TGTGCCAGCAGTATGTCTCTTAGGGAAGAAAAACTGTTTTTT
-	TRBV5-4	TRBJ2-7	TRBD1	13	CASSLNRGYEQYF	TGTGCCAGCAGCTTAAACAGGGGGTACGAGCAGTACTTC
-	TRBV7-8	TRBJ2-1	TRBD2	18	CASSSGVLAGAVYNEQFF	TGTGCCAGCAGCTCTGGGGTGCTAGCGGGGGCCGTCTACAATGAGCAGTTCTTC
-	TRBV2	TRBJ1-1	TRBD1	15	CASRGGTGMNTEAFF	TGTGCCAGCAGGGGCGGGACAGGCATGAACACTGAAGCTTTCTTT
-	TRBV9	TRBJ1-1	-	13	CASSLQVNTEAFF	TGTGCCAGCAGCTTACAGGTGAACACTGAAGCTTTCTTT
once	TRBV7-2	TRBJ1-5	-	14	CASSIRPDNQPQHF	TGTGCCAGCAGCATCCGGCCCGACAATCAGCCCCAGCATTTT
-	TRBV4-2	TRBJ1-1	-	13	CASSQGRATEAFF	TGTGCCAGCAGCCAAGGCAGGGCCACTGAAGCTTTCTTT
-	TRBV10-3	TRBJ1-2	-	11	CAIPQGFGYTF	TGTGCCATCCCGCAGGGGTTTGGCTACACCTTC
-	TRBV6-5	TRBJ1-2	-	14	CASMGAVGYHGYTF	TGTGCCAGCATGGGGGCCGTGGGATACCATGGCTACACCTTC
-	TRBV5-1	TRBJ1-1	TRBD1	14	CASSMDRANTEAFF	TGCGCCAGCAGCATGGACAGGGCGAACACTGAAGCTTTCTTT
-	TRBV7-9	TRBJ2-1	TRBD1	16	CASSLDPPTGGNEQFF	TGTGCCAGCAGCTTAGATCCCCCGACAGGGGGCAATGAGCAGTTCTTC
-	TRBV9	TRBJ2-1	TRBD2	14	CASSLSGGVNEQFF	TGTGCCAGCAGCCTTAGCGGGGGGGTCAATGAGCAGTTCTTC
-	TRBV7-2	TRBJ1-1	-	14	CASSPDPLGAEAFF	TGTGCCAGCAGCCCAGACCCCCTTGGTGCTGAAGCTTTCTTT
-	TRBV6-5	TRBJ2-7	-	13	CASSTRQSYEQYF	TGTGCCAGCAGTACCAGACAGTCCTACGAGCAGTACTTC
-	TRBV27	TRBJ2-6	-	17	CASSQGTRMTGANVLTF	TGTGCCAGCAGTCAGGGGACCCGCATGACCGGGGCCAACGTCCTGACTTTC
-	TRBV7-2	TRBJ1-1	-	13	CASSPRGNTEAFF	TGTGCCAGCAGCCCGCGGGGGAACACTGAAGCTTTCTTT
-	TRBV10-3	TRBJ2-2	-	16	CAISGLNGLLTGELFF	TGTGCCATCAGTGGTCTTAACGGGCTCCTTACCGGGGAGCTGTTTTTT
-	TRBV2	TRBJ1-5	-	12	CASSWSNQPQHF	TGTGCCAGCAGCTGGAGCAATCAGCCCCAGCATTTT
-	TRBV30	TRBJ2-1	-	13	CAWSPISYNEQFF	TGTGCCTGGAGTCCCATCTCCTACAATGAGCAGTTCTTC
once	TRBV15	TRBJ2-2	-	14	CATRTWGNTGELFF	TGTGCCACCAGGACATGGGGTAACACCGGGGAGCTGTTTTTT
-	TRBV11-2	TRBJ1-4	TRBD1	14	CASSPGQWREKLFF	TGTGCCAGCAGCCCGGGACAGTGGCGTGAAAAACTGTTTTTT
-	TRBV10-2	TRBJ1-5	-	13	CASQGYSNQPQHF	TGCGCCAGTCAGGGGTATAGCAATCAGCCCCAGCATTTT
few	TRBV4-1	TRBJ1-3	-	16	CASSPLGGRLGNTIYF	TGCGCCAGCAGCCCTTTGGGGGGGCGACTCGGAAACACCATATATTTT
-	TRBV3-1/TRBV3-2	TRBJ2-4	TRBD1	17	CASSHPRGGGAKNIQYF	TGTGCCAGCAGCCATCCCCGAGGGGGCGGAGCCAAAAACATTCAGTACTTC
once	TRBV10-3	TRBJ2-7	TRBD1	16	CAISPPTGDFSYEQYF	TGTGCCATCAGCCCCCCGACAGGGGATTTCTCCTACGAGCAGTACTTC
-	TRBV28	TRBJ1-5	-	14	CASSSGQFDGPQHF	TGTGCCAGCAGTTCCGGACAGTTCGATGGGCCCCAGCATTTT
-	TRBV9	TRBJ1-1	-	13	CASSVRWEGEAFF	TGTGCCAGCAGCGTAAGATGGGAGGGTGAAGCTTTCTTT
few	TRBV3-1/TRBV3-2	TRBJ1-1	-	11	CASSQEGRMRF	TGTGCCAGCAGCCAAGAAGGACGGATGCGATTT
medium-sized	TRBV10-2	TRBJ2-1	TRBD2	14	CASSEWGGLNEQFF	TGCGCCAGCAGTGAGTGGGGGGGGTTAAATGAGCAGTTCTTC
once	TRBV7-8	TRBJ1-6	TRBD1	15	CASSYIAGGASPLHF	TGTGCCAGCAGCTATATCGCAGGGGGGGCTTCACCCCTCCACTTT
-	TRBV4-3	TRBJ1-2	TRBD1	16	CASSPSVGQALGGYTF	TGCGCCAGCAGCCCCTCTGTGGGACAGGCCCTTGGTGGCTACACCTTC